The source of this T cell receptor beta chain is a study of CD8+CD57+ T cells in acquired aplastic anemia. Study-level background: DNA per sorted CD4+ or CD8+ sample ranged about 0.18 to 30 ug, averaging 3.2 ug.

A remark on this clonotype: Given a much more abundant clone one base away, this may be a read error. Likely a read error: the CDR3 ends without its conserved phenylalanine or tryptophan.

Trimming shortened V by 6 bases and J by 2 bases, and 18 bases separated the two germline ends. Looked up from germline, CDR1 is MGHDK and CDR2 is SYGVNS. The CDR3 is 16 amino acids. Profiling of TCR beta VDJ combinations and CDR3 sequences used genomic DNA as template. TCRdb re-called the reads through MiXCR, storing one row per CDR3 protein. The sample has 95,000 to 120,000 distinct CDR3 sequences, around half seen once. The rearrangement links TRBV25-1 to TRBJ2-3; perhaps TRBD2 as D (7 bases). This receptor was taken from a human donor in good health, serving as a control. The specimen sequenced was sorted CD4+, CD8+, or CD8+CD57+ T cells (not recorded which) from PBMCs. The CDR3: CASSPGSGGLTDTQYL. As DNA, the CDR3 is TGTGCCAGCAGCCCCGGATCGGGGGGCCTCACAGATACGCAGTATCTT.